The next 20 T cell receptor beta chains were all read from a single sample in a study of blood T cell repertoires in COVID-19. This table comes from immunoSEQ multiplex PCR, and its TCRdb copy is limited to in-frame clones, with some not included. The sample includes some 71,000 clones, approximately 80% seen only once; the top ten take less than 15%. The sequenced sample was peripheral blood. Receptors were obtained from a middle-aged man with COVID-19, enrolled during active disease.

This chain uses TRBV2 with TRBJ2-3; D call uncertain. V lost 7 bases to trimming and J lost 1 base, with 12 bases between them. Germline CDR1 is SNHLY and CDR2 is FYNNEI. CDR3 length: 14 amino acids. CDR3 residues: CASKVEQGTDTQYF. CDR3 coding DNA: TGTGCCAGCAAGGTAGAGCAGGGCACAGATACGCAGTATTTT. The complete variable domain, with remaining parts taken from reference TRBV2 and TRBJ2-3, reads EPEVTQTPSHQVTQMGQEVILRCVPISNHLYFYWYRQILGQKVEFLVSFYNNEISEKSEIFDDQFSVERPDGSNFTLKIRSTKLEDSAMYFCASKVEQGTDTQYFGPGTRLTVL.

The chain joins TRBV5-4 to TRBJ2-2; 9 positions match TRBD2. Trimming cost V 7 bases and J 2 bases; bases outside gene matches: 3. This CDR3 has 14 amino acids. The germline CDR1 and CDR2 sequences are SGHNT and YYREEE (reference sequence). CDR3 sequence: CASRAGGNTGELFF. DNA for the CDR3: TGTGCCAGCCGAGCGGGGGGAAACACCGGGGAGCTGTTTTTT.

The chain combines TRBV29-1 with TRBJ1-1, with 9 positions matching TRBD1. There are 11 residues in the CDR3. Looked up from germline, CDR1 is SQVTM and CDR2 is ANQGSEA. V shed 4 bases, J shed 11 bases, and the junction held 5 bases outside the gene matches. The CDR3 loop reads CSVGTGDTAFF. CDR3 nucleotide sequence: TGCAGCGTTGGGACAGGGGATACGGCTTTCTTT.

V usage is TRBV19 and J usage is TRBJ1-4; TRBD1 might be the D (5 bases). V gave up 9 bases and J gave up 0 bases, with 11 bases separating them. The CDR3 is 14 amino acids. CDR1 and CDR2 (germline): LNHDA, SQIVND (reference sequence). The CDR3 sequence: CASGWGATNEKLFF. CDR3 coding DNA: TGTGCCAGCGGGTGGGGGGCAACTAATGAAAAACTGTTTTTT.

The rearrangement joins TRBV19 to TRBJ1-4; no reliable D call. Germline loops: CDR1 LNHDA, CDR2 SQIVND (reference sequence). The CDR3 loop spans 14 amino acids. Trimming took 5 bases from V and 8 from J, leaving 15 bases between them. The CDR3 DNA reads TGTGCCAGTAGTTCCATTGGGAGCAGGGAAAAACTGTTTTTT. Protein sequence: CASSSIGSREKLFF.

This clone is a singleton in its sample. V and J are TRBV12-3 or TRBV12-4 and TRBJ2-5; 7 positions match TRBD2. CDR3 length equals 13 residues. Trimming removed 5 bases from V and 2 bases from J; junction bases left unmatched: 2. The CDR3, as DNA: TGTGCCAGCAGTCTTAGCGGGCAAGAGACCCAGTACTTC. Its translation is CASSLSGQETQYF.

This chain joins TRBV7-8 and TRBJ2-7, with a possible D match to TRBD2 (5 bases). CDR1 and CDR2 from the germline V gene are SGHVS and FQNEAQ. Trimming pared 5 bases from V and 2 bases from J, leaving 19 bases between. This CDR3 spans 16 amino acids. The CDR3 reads CASSPTMLAAAYEQYF. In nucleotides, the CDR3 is TGTGCCAGCAGCCCGACGATGCTAGCAGCGGCCTACGAGCAGTACTTC.

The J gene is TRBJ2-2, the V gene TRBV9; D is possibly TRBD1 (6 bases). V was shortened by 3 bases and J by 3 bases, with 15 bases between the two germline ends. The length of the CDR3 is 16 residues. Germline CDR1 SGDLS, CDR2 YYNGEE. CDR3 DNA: TGTGCCAGCAGCGCCAAGGTCTACAGGGACACCGGGGAGCTGTTTTTT. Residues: CASSAKVYRDTGELFF.

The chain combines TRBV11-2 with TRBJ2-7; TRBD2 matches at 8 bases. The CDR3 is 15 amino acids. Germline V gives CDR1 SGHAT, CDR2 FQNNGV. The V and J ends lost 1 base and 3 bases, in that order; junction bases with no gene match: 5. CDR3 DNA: TGTGCCAGCAGCTTAGTAGACAGCGGGGGCTACGAGCAGTACTTC. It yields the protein CASSLVDSGGYEQYF.

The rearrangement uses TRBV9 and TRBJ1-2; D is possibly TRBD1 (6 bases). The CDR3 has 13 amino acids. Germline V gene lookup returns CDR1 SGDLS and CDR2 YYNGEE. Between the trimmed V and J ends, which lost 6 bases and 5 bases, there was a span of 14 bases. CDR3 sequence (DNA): TGTGCCAGCACCGGCCAGGGGAAGTATGGCTACACCTTC. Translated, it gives CASTGQGKYGYTF.

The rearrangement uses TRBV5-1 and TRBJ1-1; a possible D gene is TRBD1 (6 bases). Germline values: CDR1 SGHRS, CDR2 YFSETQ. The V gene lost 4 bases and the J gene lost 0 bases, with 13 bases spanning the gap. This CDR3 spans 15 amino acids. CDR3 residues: CASSGGLSVNTEAFF. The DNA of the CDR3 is TGCGCCAGCAGCGGGGGCCTGTCCGTGAACACTGAAGCTTTCTTT.

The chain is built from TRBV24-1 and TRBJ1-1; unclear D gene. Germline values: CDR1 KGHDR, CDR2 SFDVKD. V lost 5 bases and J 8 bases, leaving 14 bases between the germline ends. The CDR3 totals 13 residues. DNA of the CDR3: TGTGCCACCAGTGCGGGTACAGAGGGAGAAGCTTTCTTT. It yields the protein CATSAGTEGEAFF.

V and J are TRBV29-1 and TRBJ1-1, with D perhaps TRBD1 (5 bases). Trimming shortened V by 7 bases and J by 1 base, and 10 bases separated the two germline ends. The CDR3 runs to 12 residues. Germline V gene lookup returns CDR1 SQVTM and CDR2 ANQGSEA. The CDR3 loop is CSADTGNTEAFF. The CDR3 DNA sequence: TGCAGCGCCGACACAGGGAACACTGAAGCTTTCTTT.

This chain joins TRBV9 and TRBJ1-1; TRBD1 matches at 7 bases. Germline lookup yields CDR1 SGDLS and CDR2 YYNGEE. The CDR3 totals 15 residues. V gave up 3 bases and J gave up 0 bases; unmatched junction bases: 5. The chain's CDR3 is CASSGTTGMNTEAFF. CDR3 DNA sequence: TGTGCCAGCAGCGGGACGACAGGGATGAACACTGAAGCTTTCTTT.

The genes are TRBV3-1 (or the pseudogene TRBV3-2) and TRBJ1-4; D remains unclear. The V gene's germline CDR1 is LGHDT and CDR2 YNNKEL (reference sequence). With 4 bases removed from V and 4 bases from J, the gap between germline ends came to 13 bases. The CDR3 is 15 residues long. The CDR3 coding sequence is TGTGCCAGCAGCCGCGAGGTCTTCGTTAATGAAAAACTGTTTTTT. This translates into CASSREVFVNEKLFF.

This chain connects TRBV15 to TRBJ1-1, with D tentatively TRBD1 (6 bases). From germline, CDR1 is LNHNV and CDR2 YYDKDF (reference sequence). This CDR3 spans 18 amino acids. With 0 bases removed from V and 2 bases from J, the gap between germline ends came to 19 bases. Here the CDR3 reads CATSRDKLFHRDNTEAFF. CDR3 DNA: TGTGCCACCAGCAGAGATAAGTTATTCCACAGGGACAACACTGAAGCTTTCTTT.

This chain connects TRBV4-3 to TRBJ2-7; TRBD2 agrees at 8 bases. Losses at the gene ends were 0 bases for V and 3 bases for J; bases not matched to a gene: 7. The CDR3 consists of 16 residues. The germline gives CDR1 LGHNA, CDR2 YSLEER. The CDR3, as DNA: TGCGCCAGCAGCCAAGATGGAATAGCGGGGTACTACGAGCAGTACTTC. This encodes CASSQDGIAGYYEQYF.

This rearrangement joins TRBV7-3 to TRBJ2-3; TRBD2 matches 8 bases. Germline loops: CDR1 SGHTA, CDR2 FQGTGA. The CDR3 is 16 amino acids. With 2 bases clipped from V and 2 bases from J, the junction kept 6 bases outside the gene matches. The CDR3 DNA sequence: TGTGCCAGCAGCTTACGAGCGGGGGCTAACACAGATACGCAGTATTTT. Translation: CASSLRAGANTDTQYF.

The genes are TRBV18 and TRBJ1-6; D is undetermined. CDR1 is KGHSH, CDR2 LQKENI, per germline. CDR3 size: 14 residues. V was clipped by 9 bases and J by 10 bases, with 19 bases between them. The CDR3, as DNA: TGTGCCAGTAGAAACACGTCGGGGAACTCACCCCTCCACTTT. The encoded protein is CASRNTSGNSPLHF.

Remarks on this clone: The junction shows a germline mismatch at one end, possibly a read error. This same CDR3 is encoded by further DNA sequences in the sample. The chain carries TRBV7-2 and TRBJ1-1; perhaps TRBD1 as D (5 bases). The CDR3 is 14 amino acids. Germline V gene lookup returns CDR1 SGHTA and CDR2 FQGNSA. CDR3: CASSPTAGGTEAFF. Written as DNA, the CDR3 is TGTGCCAGCAGCCCAACCGCGGGGGGAACTGAGGCTTTCTTT.